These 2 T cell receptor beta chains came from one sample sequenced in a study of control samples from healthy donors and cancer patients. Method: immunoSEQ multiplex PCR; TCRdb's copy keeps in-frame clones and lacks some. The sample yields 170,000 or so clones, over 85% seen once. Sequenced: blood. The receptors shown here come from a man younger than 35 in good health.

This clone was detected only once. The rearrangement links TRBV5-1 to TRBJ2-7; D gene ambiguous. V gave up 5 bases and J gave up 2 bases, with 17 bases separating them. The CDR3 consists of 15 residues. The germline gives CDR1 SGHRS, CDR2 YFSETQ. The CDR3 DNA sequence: TGCGCCAGCAGGGCGACCTATTCGTCCCCCTACGAGCAGTACTTC. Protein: CASRATYSSPYEQYF.

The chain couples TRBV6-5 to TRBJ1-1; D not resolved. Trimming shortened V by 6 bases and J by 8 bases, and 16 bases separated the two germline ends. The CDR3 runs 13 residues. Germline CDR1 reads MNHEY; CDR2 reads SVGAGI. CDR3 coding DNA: TGTGCCAGCAGCACAGAGCTTGGCGGAGAAGCTTTCTTT. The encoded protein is CASSTELGGEAFF.